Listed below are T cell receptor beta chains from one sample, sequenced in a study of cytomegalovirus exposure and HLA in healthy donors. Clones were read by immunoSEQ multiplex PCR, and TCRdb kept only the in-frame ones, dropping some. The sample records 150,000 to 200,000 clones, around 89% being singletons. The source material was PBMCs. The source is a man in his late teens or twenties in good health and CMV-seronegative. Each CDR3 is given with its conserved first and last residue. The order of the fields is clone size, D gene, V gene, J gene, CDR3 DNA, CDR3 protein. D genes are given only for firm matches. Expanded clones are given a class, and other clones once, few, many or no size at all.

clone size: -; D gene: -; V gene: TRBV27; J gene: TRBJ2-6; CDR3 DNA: TGTGCCAGCAGTTTATCGAATTGGCAGGGCTCCTCTGGGGCCAACGTCCTGACTTTC; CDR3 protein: CASSLSNWQGSSGANVLTF
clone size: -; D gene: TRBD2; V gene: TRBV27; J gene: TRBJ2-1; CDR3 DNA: TGTGCCAGCAGTTTACGCGGGAGCAATGAGCAGTTCTTC; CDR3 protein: CASSLRGSNEQFF
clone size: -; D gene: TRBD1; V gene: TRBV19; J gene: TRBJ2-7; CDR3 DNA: TGTGCCAGTAGTAGGGGACAGGGGGTCTACGAGCAGTACTTC; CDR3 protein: CASSRGQGVYEQYF
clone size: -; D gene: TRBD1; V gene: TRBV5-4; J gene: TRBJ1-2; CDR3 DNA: TGTGCCAGCAGCGTGCAGGGGGCAGGCTATGGCTACACCTTC; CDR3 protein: CASSVQGAGYGYTF
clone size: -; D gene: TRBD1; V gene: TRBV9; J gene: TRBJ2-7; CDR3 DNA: TGTGCCAGCAGCGTAGGTTTAGACAGGGATCTCACATTC; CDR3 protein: CASSVGLDRDLTF
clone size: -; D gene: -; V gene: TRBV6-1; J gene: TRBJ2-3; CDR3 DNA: TGTGCCAGCAGTGTTTTTAGAGCTCCCAGCACAGATACGCAGTATTTT; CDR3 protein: CASSVFRAPSTDTQYF
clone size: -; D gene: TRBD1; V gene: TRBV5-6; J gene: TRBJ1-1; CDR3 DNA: TGTGCCAGCAGCTCCTACAGGGGAATCGTAGCTATAGCTGAAGCTTTCTTT; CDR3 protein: CASSSYRGIVAIAEAFF
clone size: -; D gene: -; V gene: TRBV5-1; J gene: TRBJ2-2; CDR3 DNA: TGCGCCAGCAGCTCCCCGGGTGCCGGGGAGCTGTTTTTT; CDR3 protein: CASSSPGAGELFF
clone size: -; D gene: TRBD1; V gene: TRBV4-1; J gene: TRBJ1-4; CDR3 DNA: TGCGCCAGCAGCCAGACAGGGGAGGGAAGTAATGAAAAACTGTTTTTT; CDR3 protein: CASSQTGEGSNEKLFF
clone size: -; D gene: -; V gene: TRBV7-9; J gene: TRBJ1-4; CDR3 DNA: TGTGCCAGCAGCTCCGGGCCGGGGGTGGAACTGTTTTTT; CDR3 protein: CASSSGPGVELFF
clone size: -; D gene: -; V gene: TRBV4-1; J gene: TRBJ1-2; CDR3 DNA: TGCGCCAGCAGCCATTCGGCCGTCGACAGAAACTATGGCTACACCTTC; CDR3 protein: CASSHSAVDRNYGYTF
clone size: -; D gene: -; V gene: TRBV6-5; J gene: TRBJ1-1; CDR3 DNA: TGTGCCAGCAGTTACTCGATAATGAGGAACACTGAAGCTTTCTTT; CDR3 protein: CASSYSIMRNTEAFF
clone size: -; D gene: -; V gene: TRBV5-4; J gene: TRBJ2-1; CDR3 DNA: TGTGCCAGCAGCGTGAGGGTCCGGGGAAGCTCCTACAATGAGCAGTTCTTC; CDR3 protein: CASSVRVRGSSYNEQFF
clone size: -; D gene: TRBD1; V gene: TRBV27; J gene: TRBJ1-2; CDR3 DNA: TGTGCCAGCAGTAGCGGACAGGTAGCGGGAGGCTACACCTTC; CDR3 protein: CASSSGQVAGGYTF
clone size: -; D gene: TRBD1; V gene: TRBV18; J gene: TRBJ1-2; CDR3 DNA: TGTGCCAGCTCACAGGACAGGGATGGCTACACCTTC; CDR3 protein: CASSQDRDGYTF
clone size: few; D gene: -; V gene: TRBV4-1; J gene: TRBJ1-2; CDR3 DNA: TGCGCCAGCAGCCTCTCTGGGAGGGGGGATGGCTACACCTTC; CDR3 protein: CASSLSGRGDGYTF
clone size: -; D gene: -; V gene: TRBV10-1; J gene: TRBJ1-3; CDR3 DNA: TGCGCCAGCAGTGGTGGGAGCTCTGGAAACACCATATATTTT; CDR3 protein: CASSGGSSGNTIYF
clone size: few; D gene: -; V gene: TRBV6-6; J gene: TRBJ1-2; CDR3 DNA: TGTGCCAGCAGTTATGCCAGGGAGGGTAACTATGGCTACACCTTC; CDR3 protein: CASSYAREGNYGYTF
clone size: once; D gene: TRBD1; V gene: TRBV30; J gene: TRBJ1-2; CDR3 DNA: TGTGCCTGGACCGGGACAGGGGGACTTTACTATGGCTACACCTTC; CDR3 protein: CAWTGTGGLYYGYTF
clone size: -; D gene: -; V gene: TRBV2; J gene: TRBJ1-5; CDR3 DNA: TGTGCCAGCAGTGACTCCGGCGGTCAGCCCCAGCATTTT; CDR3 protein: CASSDSGGQPQHF
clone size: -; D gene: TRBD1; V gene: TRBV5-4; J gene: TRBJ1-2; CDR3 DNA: TGTGCCAGCAGCCCGGTGGGGACAGGGGGCTCTTCTGACTATGGCTACACCTTC; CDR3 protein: CASSPVGTGGSSDYGYTF
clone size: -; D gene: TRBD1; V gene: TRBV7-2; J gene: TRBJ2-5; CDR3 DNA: TGTGCCAGCAGCAACTGGCAGGGGGCCGAGACCCAGTACTTC; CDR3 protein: CASSNWQGAETQYF
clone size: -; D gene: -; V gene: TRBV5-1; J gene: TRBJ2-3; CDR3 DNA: TGCGCCAGCTCCCTTTTTAGCGGTAACACAGATACGCAGTATTTT; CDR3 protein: CASSLFSGNTDTQYF
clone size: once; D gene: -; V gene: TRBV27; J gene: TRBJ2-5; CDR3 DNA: TGTGCCAGCAGTTTATCGGGAGGCGGCCGAGGCAGGGTCCAAGAGACCCAGTACTTC; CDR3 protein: CASSLSGGGRGRVQETQYF
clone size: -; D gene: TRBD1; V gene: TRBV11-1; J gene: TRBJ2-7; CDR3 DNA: TGTGCCAGCAGCTTAGTTGGGACAGCCCCTTACGAGCAGTACTTC; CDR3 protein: CASSLVGTAPYEQYF